A selection of T cell receptor beta chains follows, all from one sample in a study of blood T cell repertoires in COVID-19. Some clones are missing from TCRdb's copy, which holds only in-frame ones; the method was immunoSEQ multiplex PCR. This sample has around 260,000 clones, with roughly 84% found just once. Sequences were obtained from peripheral blood. These receptors originate from a human donor with COVID-19, enrolled during active disease. The donor label of this sample is uncertain. The CDR3 runs from the conserved cysteine through the conserved F or W. The D gene is left open where the match is weak. A clone size is listed for some rows: how often the clone was seen (once, few, many), or a class if it is expanded.

>TRBJ2-1|once|.|TRBV3-1/TRBV3-2
TGTGCCAGCAGCCAAGATCGCGGCGGAGGCTCCTACAATGAGCAGTTCTTC
CASSQDRGGGSYNEQFF
>TRBJ1-1|once|TRBD1|TRBV29-1
TGCAGCGTTGAAGAGACAGGGGGCCGGACTGAAGCTTTCTTT
CSVEETGGRTEAFF
>TRBJ1-3|.|TRBD1|TRBV7-6
TGTGCCAGCAGCTTAGGCCCGGGACAGGGATTAGGAAACACCATATATTTT
CASSLGPGQGLGNTIYF
>TRBJ2-7|.|.|TRBV4-1
TGCGCCAGCAGCCAAGATACAGAATACGAGCAGTACTTC
CASSQDTEYEQYF
>TRBJ1-2|.|TRBD1|TRBV7-9
TGTGCCAGCAGCTACGGGACAGACCTCCCTTATGGCTACACCTTC
CASSYGTDLPYGYTF
>TRBJ2-5|.|TRBD2|TRBV3-1/TRBV3-2
TGTGCCAGCAGCCAAGATCCGGCTAGCGGGAAGGGGACCCAGTACTTC
CASSQDPASGKGTQYF
>TRBJ2-5|.|TRBD2|TRBV5-1
TGCGCCAGCAGCTTGGATTTACTAGCGGGGCAAGAGACCCAGTACTTC
CASSLDLLAGQETQYF
>TRBJ2-5|.|TRBD1|TRBV6-5
TGTGCCAGTATGACAGGGGGCGAAGAGACCCAGTACTTC
CASMTGGEETQYF
>TRBJ1-4|.|.|TRBV18
TGTGCCAGCTCACCAGGGGCGGGGAATAATGAAAAACTGTTTTTT
CASSPGAGNNEKLFF
>TRBJ2-5|.|.|TRBV19
TGTGCCAGTAGTATCAAAGAGACCCAGTACTTC
CASSIKETQYF
>TRBJ2-3|once|TRBD2|TRBV5-1
TGCGCCAGCAGTCGTAGCGGGAGAGAAACAGATACGCAGTATTTT
CASSRSGRETDTQYF
>TRBJ2-7|once|TRBD1|TRBV3-1/TRBV3-2
TGTGCCAGCAGGGAGACAGGGGGGATCGAGCAGTACTTC
CASRETGGIEQYF
>TRBJ2-1|.|TRBD2|TRBV4-3
TGCGCCAGCAGCCAACGACTAGCGGGAGGTTACAATGAGCAGTTCTTC
CASSQRLAGGYNEQFF
>TRBJ1-5|.|.|TRBV28
TGTGCCAGCAGTTGGACCCAGGGGCAGCCCCAGCATTTT
CASSWTQGQPQHF
>TRBJ1-3|.|.|TRBV7-9
TGTGCCAGCAGCCAAAGCGGGGGAACTGGAAACACCATATATTTT
CASSQSGGTGNTIYF
>TRBJ2-5|.|TRBD2|TRBV2
TGTGCCAGCAGCCCGGGGACTAGCGGGAAAGAGACCCAGTACTTC
CASSPGTSGKETQYF
>TRBJ2-1|few|TRBD2|TRBV7-6
TGTGCCAGCAGCCCACGCATAGCGGGAGGATACTACAATGAGCAGTTCTTC
CASSPRIAGGYYNEQFF
>TRBJ1-1|.|.|TRBV29-1
TGCAGCGCCAAAACAGGATCGAACACTGAAGCTTTCTTT
CSAKTGSNTEAFF
>TRBJ1-2|.|.|TRBV3-1/TRBV3-2
TGTGCCAGCAGCCAATGGATAACAGAGCCAGCCTTC
CASSQWITEPAF
>TRBJ1-3|.|.|TRBV3-1/TRBV3-2
TGTGCCAGCAGCCAAGATTGGCGGGCCTCTGGAAACACCATATATTTT
CASSQDWRASGNTIYF
>TRBJ1-1|.|.|TRBV19
TGTGCCAGTAGTATCCAGGGCTTATACACTGAAGCTTTCTTT
CASSIQGLYTEAFF
>TRBJ1-5|.|TRBD1|TRBV6-2/TRBV6-3
TGTGCCAGCAGTTACTCAGGGGGCCATCAGCCCCAGCATTTT
CASSYSGGHQPQHF
>TRBJ2-3|.|TRBD2|TRBV5-1
TGCGCCAGCAGCTTGGGGGTAGGACTAGCGGTCACAGATACGCAGTATTTT
CASSLGVGLAVTDTQYF
>TRBJ2-2|.|TRBD1|TRBV19
TGTGCCAGTAGACAGGGGGGAACCGGGGAGCTGTTTTTT
CASRQGGTGELFF
>TRBJ1-1|.|TRBD1|TRBV2
TGTGCCAGCAGTGTTAGACAGGGGGGTAATACGGAAGCTTTCTTT
CASSVRQGGNTEAFF
>TRBJ2-3|.|.|TRBV5-1
TGCGCCAGCAGCTTTTCCGGGAGACTCACAGATACGCAGTATTTT
CASSFSGRLTDTQYF
>TRBJ2-1|.|.|TRBV7-3
TGTGCCAGCAGCCAACGTAACGGGAGAAGCTACAATGAGCAGTTCTTC
CASSQRNGRSYNEQFF
>TRBJ2-3|once|.|TRBV19
TGTGCCAGTAGTCCGGCCAGGGGCACAGATACGCAGTATTTT
CASSPARGTDTQYF
>TRBJ1-5|.|TRBD1|TRBV11-1
TGTGCCAGCAGCCTCGACAGGGTTGGTCAGCCCCAGCATTTT
CASSLDRVGQPQHF
>TRBJ1-2|.|.|TRBV25-1
TGTGCCAGCAGTCACCGAAGGGGCTATGGCTACACCTTC
CASSHRRGYGYTF
>TRBJ1-2|.|.|TRBV5-4
TGTGCCAGCAGCCAGTCCCCGCGGGTAACAGTGGGCTACACCTTC
CASSQSPRVTVGYTF
>TRBJ1-1|.|.|TRBV2
TGTGCCAGCAGCCAAAGGACTTTGTCGGGTGGGCGAGCTTTCTTT
CASSQRTLSGGRAFF
>TRBJ2-3|.|TRBD2|TRBV19
TGTGCCAGTAGTATAGACGGGAGGGCCCCAGATACGCAGTATTTT
CASSIDGRAPDTQYF
>TRBJ1-2|.|.|TRBV3-1/TRBV3-2
TGTGCCAGCAGCCCTTTGCCAGCGGTATCCCACTATGGCTACACCTTC
CASSPLPAVSHYGYTF
>TRBJ2-2|.|.|TRBV5-1
TGCGCCAGCAGCTTGAGGGTACAGGGGAACACCGGGGAGCTGTTTTTT
CASSLRVQGNTGELFF
>TRBJ2-7|.|.|TRBV21-1
TGTGCCAGCAGCCGTCCTGGCGGGAGGGGCGGCTACGAGCAGTACTTC
CASSRPGGRGGYEQYF
>TRBJ1-1|few|.|TRBV11-2
TGTGCCAGCATTCGCGACAGCCTGGGGACTGAAGCTTTCTTT
CASIRDSLGTEAFF
>TRBJ2-2|.|.|TRBV5-6
TGTGCCAGCAGCTTAGGAGGGACCACCGGGGAGCTGTTTTTT
CASSLGGTTGELFF
>TRBJ1-5|few|.|TRBV28
TGTGCCATAAAGGGGGGGCATCAGCCCCAGCATTTT
CAIKGGHQPQHF
>TRBJ2-5|.|TRBD2|TRBV19
TGTGCCAGTAGTCCCGTAGCGGGCGGGGGGGAGACCCAGTACTTC
CASSPVAGGGETQYF
>TRBJ1-2|.|.|TRBV4-3
TGCGCCAGCAGCCAAGAGGCAGACAGGCGCTATGGCTACACCTTC
CASSQEADRRYGYTF
>TRBJ2-2|.|.|TRBV6-5
TGTGCCAGCAGTTACTCATCCCTAACCGGGGAGCTGTTTTTT
CASSYSSLTGELFF
>TRBJ1-1|.|TRBD1|TRBV6-5
TGTGCCAGCTTCCTGACAGGGTCTCCGAACACTGAAGCTTTCTTT
CASFLTGSPNTEAFF
>TRBJ2-7|.|TRBD2|TRBV11-3
TGTGCCAGCAGCTTCAATAGCGGGAGTATCGACGAGCAGTACTTC
CASSFNSGSIDEQYF